One T cell receptor (beta chain) is described in this entry. The data stem from a study of T cell changes during pregnancy in multiple sclerosis. The length of the CDR3 is 14 residues. Germline V gene data show CDR1 as SGHRS and CDR2 as YFSETQ. J gave up 4 bases and V 4 bases, and 5 bases lay outside the gene matches. TCRdb keeps only in-frame clones here, not all; method: immunoSEQ multiplex PCR. The sample lists approximately 97,000 clones; 90% were seen once. This chain uses TRBV5-1 with TRBJ1-2; 9 bases align to TRBD1. This TCR derives from a female donor in good health, enrolled as a control in a pregnancy study. This sample comprised peripheral blood, obtained in the second trimester of pregnancy. CDR3 DNA: TGCGCCAGCAGCGGAAACAGGGGGCCCTATGGCTACACCTTC. It yields the protein CASSGNRGPYGYTF.